This entry concerns a single TCR beta chain. Its antigen is currently unknown. This CDR3 has 15 amino acids. Trimming stripped 5 bases from V and 4 bases from J, with 14 bases between. From germline, CDR1 is MDHEN and CDR2 SYDVKM. The data stem from a study of stem cell transplantation in POMP-related autoinflammatory disease. At the level of the study: Hypothesis: faulty thymoproteasomes impair CD8+ T-cell selection, skewing TRB repertoires.

Study observations and caveats: PRAID patients trended toward lower TRB diversity and higher clonality in all analyzed T-cell subsets. Fewer unique TRB V-J gene pairings were identified in patients with PRAID.

Sequencing was performed with immunoSEQ multiplex PCR; in TCRdb, only in-frame clones are kept and a portion is missing. The table lists about 1,400 clones, over 65% of them singletons. Material for sequencing was CD8+ T cells from PBMCs. This sequence originates from a human donor in good health. V and J are TRBV28 and TRBJ1-4; tentatively, D is TRBD1 (5 bases). CDR3 sequence reads: CASSPLTEVNEKLFF. The CDR3 region has the DNA TGTGCCAGCAGTCCGCTGACAGAGGTTAATGAAAAACTGTTTTTT.